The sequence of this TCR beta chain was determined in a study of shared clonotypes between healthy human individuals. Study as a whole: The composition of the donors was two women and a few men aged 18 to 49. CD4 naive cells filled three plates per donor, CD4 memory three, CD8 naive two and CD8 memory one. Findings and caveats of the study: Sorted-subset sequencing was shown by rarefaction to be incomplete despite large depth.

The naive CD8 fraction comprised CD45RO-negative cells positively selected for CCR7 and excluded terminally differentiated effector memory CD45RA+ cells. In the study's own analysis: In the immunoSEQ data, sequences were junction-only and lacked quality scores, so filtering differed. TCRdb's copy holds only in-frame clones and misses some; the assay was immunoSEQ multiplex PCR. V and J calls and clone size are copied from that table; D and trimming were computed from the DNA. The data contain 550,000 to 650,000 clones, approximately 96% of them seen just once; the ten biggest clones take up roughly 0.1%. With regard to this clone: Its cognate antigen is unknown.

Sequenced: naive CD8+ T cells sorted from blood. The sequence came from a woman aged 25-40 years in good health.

The CDR3 is CASSLAMAVSTDTQYF. CDR3 nucleotide sequence: TGTGCCAGCAGCTTAGCAATGGCAGTTAGCACAGATACGCAGTATTTT. The chain recombines TRBV7-2 with TRBJ2-3, with unresolved D. Germline V gives CDR1 SGHTA, CDR2 FQGNSA. V lost 0 bases, J lost 0 bases, and 10 bases lay in between. The CDR3 covers 16 residues.